What follows is one T cell receptor beta chain and its context. This sample was included in a study of blood T cell repertoires in COVID-19. Profiled with immunoSEQ multiplex PCR; TCRdb holds only in-frame clones, not every one. Altogether fewer than 200,000 clones are present, over 75% being singletons, with the ten largest covering 6.5% to 7%. The CDR3 spans 14 residues. Per germline, CDR1 LGHDT and CDR2 YNNKEL (reference sequence). V lost 4 bases to trimming and J lost 3 bases, with 13 bases between them. This sequence joins TRBV3-1 (or the pseudogene TRBV3-2) and TRBJ2-7; no reliable D call. The sequenced sample was peripheral blood. The origin of this receptor is a man between 65 and 85 years old with active or convalescent COVID-19. Here the CDR3 DNA reads TGTGCCAGCAGCCTCTCACTAACCCGCTACGAGCAGTACTTC. Its translation is CASSLSLTRYEQYF.